Presented here are 15 T cell receptor beta chains from one specimen sequenced in a study of T cell repertoires in cytomegalovirus infection. TCRdb ran MiXCR on the reads and lists one entry per CDR3 protein. The data show approximately 470,000 distinct CDR3 sequences, with about 39% seen just once and 40% to 50% held by the top ten. These receptors have no known antigen. The sequences come from cultured PBMCs, collected from culture after CMV antigen stimulation. The receptors stem from a human donor in good health (CMV status not recorded). Some clones in this sample may be carry-over from other donors' samples.

This clonotype was seen a few times. The chain carries TRBV7-2 and TRBJ2-5; D remains unclear. The CDR3 contains 13 residues. V was clipped by 1 base and J by 4 bases, with 7 bases between them. Germline assignment: CDR1 SGHTA and CDR2 FQGNSA. CDR3 DNA sequence: TGTGCCAGCAGCTTAGGTATTGGAGAGACCCAGTACTTC. Amino acids: CASSLGIGETQYF.

The V call is TRBV9, the J call TRBJ2-5, with 8 bases lining up with TRBD2. V shed 0 bases and J 1 base; nucleotides not matched to a gene: 2. Germline CDR1 SGDLS, CDR2 YYNGEE. The CDR3 totals 15 residues. CDR3 DNA sequence: TGTGCCAGCAGCGTAGGAGCGGGGGCCCAAGAGACCCAGTACTTC. It encodes CASSVGAGAQETQYF.

The chain employs TRBV6-1 and TRBJ2-5; D not resolved. The germline V gene has CDR1 MNHNS and CDR2 SASEGT. Trimming took off 2 bases at V and 3 bases at J, with 7 bases between the two ends. The CDR3 is made up of 13 amino acids. In DNA form, the CDR3 reads TGTGCCAGCAGTGAAAACAACGAAGAGACCCAGTACTTC. Its translation is CASSENNEETQYF.

The chain couples TRBV20-1 to TRBJ2-2, with TRBD2 matching over 9 bases. The V gene end was trimmed by 0 bases and the J gene end by 7 bases; junction bases not matched to a gene: 3. Germline V gene sequence: CDR1 DFQATT, CDR2 SNEGSKA (reference sequence). The CDR3 sequence is 14 residues long. CDR3: CSAREAGGLGELFF. Written as DNA, the CDR3 is TGCAGTGCTAGAGAGGCGGGGGGGCTCGGGGAGCTGTTTTTT.

This chain uses TRBV10-3 with TRBJ2-1; D is ambiguous. Germline loops: CDR1 ENHRY, CDR2 SYGVKD. Trimming stripped 2 bases from V and 2 bases from J, with 19 bases between. The CDR3 consists of 18 residues. The CDR3 DNA reads TGTGCCATCAGTGAGCCGACCGCCTCGCGAACCCCCTACAATGAGCAGTTCTTC. It yields the protein CAISEPTASRTPYNEQFF.

This clonotype was counted a few times. The genes are TRBV6-1 and TRBJ1-5; D is undetermined. The CDR3 sequence is 14 residues long. The V end lost 0 bases, the J end lost 5 bases, and 8 bases lay between the germline ends. Germline CDR1 and CDR2: MNHNS and SASEGT. Here the CDR3 reads CASSEAYWDQPQHF. In DNA, the CDR3 is TGTGCCAGCAGTGAAGCTTATTGGGATCAGCCCCAGCATTTT.

The V gene is TRBV6-6, the J gene TRBJ1-1, with 8 nucleotides matching TRBD1. CDR3 size: 15 residues. Trimming removed 2 bases from V and 4 bases from J; junction bases left unmatched: 6. Germline CDR1 is MNHNY and CDR2 is SVGAGI (reference sequence). CDR3 residues: CASSYDRGSFTEAFF. CDR3 DNA sequence: TGTGCCAGCAGTTACGACAGGGGATCGTTCACTGAAGCTTTCTTT.

This rearrangement joins TRBV19 to TRBJ1-6, with TRBD1 matching 7 bases. The CDR3 length is 13 residues. Trimming took 4 bases from V and 9 from J; bases not matched to a gene: 3. The V gene's germline CDR1 is LNHDA and CDR2 SQIVND (reference sequence). This CDR3 is CASSTRQGSPLHF. The CDR3, as DNA: TGTGCCAGTAGTACCCGACAGGGTTCACCCCTCCACTTT.

This rearrangement joins TRBV18 to TRBJ2-5; perhaps TRBD2 as D (6 bases). CDR3 length equals 15 residues. Trimming pared 3 bases from V and 1 base from J, leaving 12 bases between. Germline V gene lookup returns CDR1 KGHSH and CDR2 LQKENI. The CDR3 DNA follows: TGTGCCAGCTCACCGTTCGACGGGAGCCAAGAGACCCAGTACTTC. Translated, it gives CASSPFDGSQETQYF.

This clonotype has only a few counts. This chain links TRBV7-2 with TRBJ2-7; weak D call: TRBD2 (5 bases). Germline values: CDR1 SGHTA, CDR2 FQGNSA. V was trimmed by 5 bases and J by 4 bases, leaving 9 bases between them. This CDR3 has 12 amino acids. CDR3 amino acids: CASSKPGYEQYF. The DNA of the CDR3 is TGTGCCAGCAGCAAACCGGGGTACGAGCAGTACTTC. Using reference TRBV7-2 and TRBJ2-7 for the parts outside the CDR3, the full variable domain is GAGVSQSPSNKVTEKGKDVELRCDPISGHTALYWYRQSLGQGLEFLIYFQGNSAPDKSGLPSDRFSAERTGGSVSTLTIQRTQQEDSAVYLCASSKPGYEQYFGPGTRLTVT.

The rearrangement joins TRBV7-2 to TRBJ2-7; weak D call: TRBD2 (6 bases). Germline V lookup: CDR1 SGHTA, CDR2 FQGNSA. V lost 5 bases and J 4 bases, leaving 21 bases between the germline ends. The CDR3 has 16 amino acids. Here the CDR3 DNA reads TGTGCCAGCAGCGGGTGGGGGACTTCCGCCGGGTACGAGCAGTACTTC. This codes for CASSGWGTSAGYEQYF.

The chain links TRBV15 to TRBJ1-5; D possibly corresponds to TRBD1 (5 bases). Between the trimmed V and J ends, which lost 0 bases and 3 bases, there was a span of 9 bases. The CDR3 has 15 amino acids. CDR1 LNHNV and CDR2 YYDKDF come from the germline V gene (reference sequence). The CDR3 DNA follows: TGTGCCACCAGCAGAGATTCGGGGGTCAATCAGCCCCAGCATTTT. Translation gives CATSRDSGVNQPQHF.

This chain uses TRBV7-2 with TRBJ2-1, with a weak D call TRBD1 (5 bases). Trimming removed 3 bases from V and 8 bases from J, with 11 bases in between. Germline V gene sequence: CDR1 SGHTA, CDR2 FQGNSA. The CDR3 covers 13 residues. This CDR3 reads CASSFRVLDEQFF. As DNA, the CDR3 is TGTGCCAGCAGCTTCAGGGTTCTGGATGAGCAGTTCTTC.

This chain uses TRBV5-4 with TRBJ1-6; the D is unclear. The CDR3 has 14 residues. Germline V CDR1 and CDR2: SGHNT, YYREEE (reference sequence). Trimming took off 5 bases at V and 5 bases at J, with 11 bases between the two ends. The CDR3 DNA reads as TGTGCCAGCAGGGAGTGGGGAGATAATTCACCCCTCCACTTT. It is translated as CASREWGDNSPLHF.

The V gene is TRBV29-1, the J gene TRBJ1-2; D call uncertain. Trimming shortened V by 3 bases and J by 4 bases, and 9 bases separated the two germline ends. Germline V gene sequence: CDR1 SQVTM, CDR2 ANQGSEA. The CDR3 is 12 amino acids. As DNA, the CDR3 is TGCAGCGTTGAGACCCAGGTCTATGGCTACACCTTC. The encoded protein is CSVETQVYGYTF.